Each of the 30 T cell receptor beta chains below was sequenced from the same sample in a study of OX40 agonist ivuxolimab in advanced cancers. This table comes from immunoSEQ multiplex PCR, and its TCRdb copy is limited to in-frame clones, with some not included. Seen here are about 69,000 clones, around 89% observed once, and the top ten hold over 9.5%. Sample: CD4+ or CD8+ T cells sorted from blood, taken in a trial of the OX40 agonist ivuxolimab. Receptors were obtained from an adult with an advanced solid tumor such as melanoma, head and neck, liver or kidney cancer.

This sequence joins TRBV20-1 and TRBJ2-1; D ambiguous. Trimming removed 6 bases at V and 6 bases at J, with 9 bases between. CDR1 is DFQATT and CDR2 is SNEGSKA in the germline V gene (reference sequence). The CDR3 spans 11 residues. CDR3 loop: CSANLGNEQFF. In DNA, the CDR3 is TGCAGTGCCAACTTGGGCAATGAGCAGTTCTTC.

The sample holds one count of this clone. The genes are TRBV2 and TRBJ2-7; D is ambiguous. CDR3 length: 12 residues. Germline V CDR1 and CDR2: SNHLY, FYNNEI. Trimming took 4 bases from V and 2 from J, leaving 6 bases between them. The CDR3 loop is CASSVSPYEQYF. In DNA form, the CDR3 reads TGTGCCAGCAGTGTGTCCCCCTACGAGCAGTACTTC.

The chain uses TRBV5-1 and TRBJ2-3; D call uncertain. Germline CDR1 and CDR2: SGHRS and YFSETQ. CDR3 length: 15 amino acids. V lost 2 bases and J lost 0, with 10 bases in between. In DNA, the CDR3 is TGCGCCAGCAGCTTCCCAGGATCTAGCACAGATACGCAGTATTTT. This codes for CASSFPGSSTDTQYF.

The genes are TRBV11-2 and TRBJ2-5, with a weak D call TRBD2 (5 bases). The assigned J gene may be wrong: the sequence end matches TRBJ2-7 better. The CDR3 consists of 14 residues. From germline, CDR1 is SGHAT and CDR2 FQNNGV. The DNA for the CDR3 is TGTGCCAGCAGATTAATCGGAGGCCGCTACGAGCAGTACTTC. Encoded protein: CASRLIGGRYEQYF.

This sequence joins TRBV10-1 and TRBJ2-3; TRBD1 matches 8 bases. Germline V lookup: CDR1 WNHNN, CDR2 SYGVQD (reference sequence). CDR3 size: 17 residues. J lost 0 bases, V lost 3 bases, and 8 bases had no gene match. CDR3 DNA: TGCGCCAGCAGTGACCCGACAGGGGTACCCAGCACAGATACGCAGTATTTT. This translates into CASSDPTGVPSTDTQYF.

This clone was picked up a small number of times. The V gene is TRBV7-3, the J gene TRBJ1-1; no reliable D call. V was cut by 8 bases and J by 1 base, with 11 bases left in between. This CDR3 comprises 13 residues. CDR1 is SGHTA and CDR2 is FQGTGA in the germline V gene. This CDR3 reads CASSVQSNTEAFF. The CDR3 DNA reads TGTGCCAGCTCCGTTCAGTCGAACACTGAAGCTTTCTTT.

The CDR3 DNA follows: TGTGCCAGCAAGGGGACAGGCCTCTTCGAGCAGTACTTC. It is translated as CASKGTGLFEQYF. The V call is TRBV6-5, the J call TRBJ2-7; the match to TRBD1 covers 8 bases. The CDR3 is made up of 13 amino acids. The junction had 8 bases not matched to a gene; V was cut back by 7 bases and J by 6 bases. From germline, CDR1 is MNHEY and CDR2 SVGAGI.

V usage is TRBV28 and J usage is TRBJ2-1; 8 bases are shared with TRBD2. V lost 3 bases to trimming and J lost 9 bases; unmatched junction nucleotides: 7. This CDR3 has 14 amino acids. CDR1 is MDHEN and CDR2 is SYDVKM in the germline V gene. CDR3 region: CASSFRREGSEQFF. For the CDR3, the DNA is TGTGCCAGCAGTTTCAGACGGGAGGGGAGTGAGCAGTTCTTC.

The V call is TRBV27, the J call TRBJ2-1; tentative D call: TRBD1 (7 bases). The CDR3 is 15 residues long. Germline CDR1 is MNHEY and CDR2 is SMNVEV (reference sequence). With 10 bases removed from V and 7 bases from J, the gap between germline ends came to 23 bases. This chain's CDR3 is CATYVLRAGGNEQFF. CDR3 sequence (DNA): TGTGCCACCTACGTATTAAGGGCAGGGGGGAATGAGCAGTTCTTC.

V gene TRBV19 combines with J gene TRBJ2-7; 7 bases align to TRBD2. This CDR3 contains 14 residues. Germline CDR1 is LNHDA and CDR2 is SQIVND (reference sequence). J was trimmed by 0 bases and V by 4 bases; bases with no gene match: 3. CDR3 DNA sequence: TGTGCCAGTAGTAGCCGGGACTACTCCTACGAGCAGTACTTC. Its translation is CASSSRDYSYEQYF.

The chain carries TRBV12-5 and TRBJ2-1; TRBD1 is a possible D gene (6 bases). Per germline, CDR1 LGHNT and CDR2 FRNRAP. V was pared by 3 bases and J by 7 bases, with 10 bases between. The CDR3 runs 13 residues. CDR3 loop: CASGLAGVNEQFF. CDR3 nucleotides: TGTGCTAGTGGTTTAGCAGGGGTTAATGAGCAGTTCTTC.

The chain combines TRBV7-2 with TRBJ1-2, with unresolved D. The CDR3 has 15 amino acids. V gave up 5 bases and J gave up 8 bases, with 21 bases separating them. The germline V gene encodes CDR1 SGHTA and CDR2 FQGNSA. Here the CDR3 reads CASSPDGAFLGGYTF. The CDR3 DNA reads as TGTGCCAGCAGCCCGGACGGAGCCTTCTTGGGAGGCTACACCTTC.

The genes are TRBV5-1 and TRBJ2-2; a weak D match, TRBD1 (5 bases). Germline V CDR1 and CDR2: SGHRS, YFSETQ. The CDR3 is 18 residues long. V lost 4 bases, J lost 4 bases, and 23 bases lay in between. CDR3 region: CASSTDSLAPRITGELFF. The CDR3 region has the DNA TGCGCCAGCAGCACCGACAGCCTGGCCCCACGAATCACCGGGGAGCTGTTTTTT.

The chain couples TRBV2 to TRBJ1-5; no clear D gene. The CDR3 length is 15 residues. The V and J ends lost 2 bases and 9 bases respectively, with 17 bases between them. Per the germline V gene, CDR1 is SNHLY and CDR2 is FYNNEI. The CDR3 region has the DNA TGTGCCAGCAGTGAAAGTCGGGGAGGAGCGGGGCCCCAGCATTTT. This gives the protein CASSESRGGAGPQHF.

The gene calls are TRBV5-1 and TRBJ2-5; 10 bases line up with TRBD2. CDR1 is SGHRS, CDR2 YFSETQ, per germline. V shed 1 base, J shed 5 bases, and the junction held 11 bases outside the gene matches. The CDR3 contains 17 residues. DNA for the CDR3: TGCGCCAGCAGCTTGCTGTCTAGCGGGAGCGGTTTGGAGACCCAGTACTTC. This sequence encodes CASSLLSSGSGLETQYF.

This chain connects TRBV7-9 to TRBJ2-5; no clear D. Germline assignment: CDR1 SEHNR and CDR2 FQNEAQ (reference sequence). The CDR3 is made up of 13 amino acids. V was shortened by 1 base and J by 2 bases, with 5 bases between the two germline ends. CDR3 sequence reads: CASSLGGQETQYF. The DNA of the CDR3 is TGTGCCAGCAGCTTAGGCGGACAAGAGACCCAGTACTTC.

This sequence joins TRBV7-3 and TRBJ2-1; no clear D. CDR1 and CDR2 (germline): SGHTA, FQGTGA. This CDR3 comprises 15 residues. V shed 4 bases and J shed 2 bases, with 12 bases lying between them. The chain's CDR3 is CASSSDLNPYNEQFF. The DNA for the CDR3 is TGTGCCAGCAGCTCCGACCTCAACCCCTACAATGAGCAGTTCTTC.

This chain joins TRBV2 and TRBJ1-5; D uncertain. V was cut by 3 bases and J by 0 bases, with 9 bases left in between. Germline CDR1 and CDR2: SNHLY and FYNNEI. The CDR3 has 15 amino acids. CDR3: CASSEVSNSNQPQHF. The CDR3 nucleotides read TGTGCCAGCAGTGAGGTCAGCAATAGCAATCAGCCCCAGCATTTT.

The chain has TRBV5-4 and TRBJ1-1, with 8 bases lining up with TRBD1. Germline CDR1 reads SGHNT; CDR2 reads YYREEE (reference sequence). CDR3 size: 15 residues. The V and J ends lost 4 bases and 0 bases, in that order; junction bases with no gene match: 5. The CDR3 nucleotides read TGTGCCAGCAGCCCAGGGGGCGGAGTGAACACTGAAGCTTTCTTT. It specifies CASSPGGGVNTEAFF.

CDR3 DNA sequence: TGCAGTGCTAGTCCGGGCTACGAGCAGTACTTC. This gives the protein CSASPGYEQYF. The chain links TRBV20-1 to TRBJ2-7; D is uncertain. V was shortened by 3 bases and J by 3 bases, with 6 bases between the two germline ends. Per germline, CDR1 DFQATT and CDR2 SNEGSKA (reference sequence). The CDR3 covers 11 residues.

This chain connects TRBV11-3 to TRBJ2-1; 7 nucleotides match TRBD2. The CDR3 spans 16 residues. V dropped 1 base and J dropped 4; count of bases not matched to a gene: 7. Germline CDR1 reads SGHNT; CDR2 reads YENEEA. The CDR3 coding sequence is TGTGCCAGCAGCTTAGGGGGGGGTATAAGTTACAATGAGCAGTTCTTC. This sequence encodes CASSLGGGISYNEQFF.

The chain couples TRBV11-2 to TRBJ2-2, with D perhaps TRBD1 (7 bases). Trimming left V 2 bases short and J 4 bases short, with 14 bases between. Germline lookup yields CDR1 SGHAT and CDR2 FQNNGV. The CDR3 extends over 16 amino acids. CDR3 sequence: CASSLMAGGTTGELFF. DNA for the CDR3: TGTGCCAGCAGCTTAATGGCAGGGGGGACCACCGGGGAGCTGTTTTTT.

J is TRBJ1-3 and V is TRBV28, with a tentative D call TRBD1 (6 bases). V was cut by 7 bases and J by 1 base, with 20 bases left in between. The CDR3 totals 17 residues. The germline V gene encodes CDR1 MDHEN and CDR2 SYDVKM. CDR3 region: CASTTGGAQGSGNTIYF. CDR3 nucleotides: TGTGCCAGCACCACGGGGGGGGCGCAAGGTTCTGGAAACACCATATATTTT.

The V and J genes are TRBV1 and TRBJ2-2. TRBV1 counts as a pseudogene. The CDR3 contains 12 residues. In DNA, the CDR3 is TGCACCAGCAGCCAGGGATCTGGGGAGCTGTTTTTT. Its protein product is CTSSQGSGELFF.

This clone was observed a few times. The chain carries TRBV7-9 and TRBJ1-2; perhaps TRBD1 as D (6 bases). The V gene lost 3 bases and the J gene lost 4 bases, with 15 bases spanning the gap. Germline CDR1 SEHNR, CDR2 FQNEAQ (reference sequence). This CDR3 is 15 amino acids long. The chain's CDR3 is CASSLGAGEGYGYTF. The CDR3, as DNA: TGTGCCAGCAGCTTGGGCGCAGGGGAAGGCTATGGCTACACCTTC. The whole variable domain, filled in from reference TRBV7-9 and TRBJ1-2, reads DTGVSQNPRHKITKRGQNVTFRCDPISEHNRLYWYRQTLGQGPEFLTYFQNEAQLEKSRLLSDRFSAERPKGSFSTLEIQRTEQGDSAMYLCASSLGAGEGYGYTFGSGTRLTVV.

The CDR3 is CASSDRGGADTQYF. The CDR3 DNA is TGTGCCAGTAGTGACAGGGGAGGGGCCGATACGCAGTATTTT. This chain connects TRBV19 to TRBJ2-3, with a tentative D call TRBD1 (8 bases). The V end lost 5 bases, the J end lost 6 bases, and 15 bases lay between the germline ends. CDR3 length: 14 residues. The germline V gene has CDR1 LNHDA and CDR2 SQIVND (reference sequence).

V is TRBV11-3 and J is TRBJ2-3; 7 bases align to TRBD2. This CDR3 spans 16 amino acids. The V gene's germline CDR1 is SGHNT and CDR2 YENEEA. V shed 3 bases and J 2 bases; nucleotides not matched to a gene: 8. The CDR3 DNA reads as TGTGCCAGCAGCTTGGTGGCTAGCGGAGACACAGATACGCAGTATTTT. Its protein is CASSLVASGDTDTQYF.

The V and J genes are TRBV19 and TRBJ2-5, with D perhaps matching TRBD2 (6 bases). This CDR3 comprises 15 residues. Germline values: CDR1 LNHDA, CDR2 SQIVND (reference sequence). V was pared by 6 bases and J by 1 base, with 15 bases between. The CDR3 loop is CASRYGRSSQETQYF. The CDR3 coding sequence is TGTGCCAGTAGATATGGGAGGAGTTCCCAAGAGACCCAGTACTTC.

This clone was observed a few times. The gene calls are TRBV2 and TRBJ2-2; 9 bases fit TRBD2. CDR1 is SNHLY and CDR2 is FYNNEI in the germline V gene. This CDR3 is 14 amino acids long. Trimming at V came to 7 bases and at J to 5 bases, leaving 5 bases not matched to a gene. The CDR3 DNA reads as TGTGCCAGCAATTATCTAGCGGGAACCGGGGAGCTGTTTTTT. Protein sequence: CASNYLAGTGELFF.

The J gene is TRBJ2-7, the V gene TRBV30; D is ambiguous. Germline V gene sequence: CDR1 GTSNPN, CDR2 SVGIG (reference sequence). The CDR3 is 14 amino acids. The ends were cut back, 1 base at V and 6 bases at J, with 16 bases in the middle. For the CDR3, the DNA is TGTGCCTGGAGTGCGCAGACACTTCGCGGCGAGCAGTACTTC. Protein product: CAWSAQTLRGEQYF.